The subject of this entry is one T cell receptor beta chain. This entry comes from a study of CD8 T cells in Susac syndrome. CD8+ and CD4+ T cells from blood underwent TCR beta sequencing, which was carried out in a high-throughput format. The multiple sclerosis controls were treatment-naive patients, and their relapsing-remitting disease was stable or active. Negative isolation was used for CD8+ and CD4+ T cells and FACS enrichment for TEMRA cells. Random hexamers primed reverse transcription of about 0.5 to 1 ug RNA. Across 54 Vbeta and 13 Jbeta, immunoSEQ multiplex PCR amplified TCR beta CDR3. In TCRdb, the immunoSEQ multiplex PCR reads were re-called with MiXCR into one record per CDR3 protein. The repertoire holds 170,000 or so distinct CDR3 sequences, roughly 92% seen once, with around 0.09% in the top ten. CDR3 length: 20 amino acids. Between the trimmed V and J ends, which lost 3 bases and 0 bases, there was a span of 24 bases. Germline values: CDR1 LNHDA, CDR2 SQIVND (reference sequence).

The V gene is TRBV19, the J gene TRBJ1-5, with D perhaps matching TRBD1 (5 bases). The receptor was derived from a human donor with multiple sclerosis. Material: CD4+ T cells from PBMCs. This CDR3 is CASSMTRGRNPQYSNQPQHF. The CDR3 DNA reads TGTGCCAGTAGTATGACCCGGGGCAGAAATCCCCAATATAGCAATCAGCCCCAGCATTTT.